The 21 T cell receptor beta chains reported below all come from one sample, sequenced in a study of T cell changes during pregnancy in multiple sclerosis. TCRdb's copy holds only in-frame clones and misses some; the assay was immunoSEQ multiplex PCR. The data contain tens of thousands of clones, roughly nine tenths of them seen just once; the ten biggest clones take up approximately 0.41%. Sequenced here: CD4+ T cells from peripheral blood mononuclear cells, sampled in the second trimester of pregnancy. These receptors were obtained from a female donor in good health, enrolled as a control in a pregnancy study.

The gene calls are TRBV5-1 and TRBJ1-5; the D gene is possibly TRBD1 (5 bases). The CDR3 extends over 14 amino acids. Germline V lookup: CDR1 SGHRS, CDR2 YFSETQ. Trimming took 2 bases from V and 2 from J, leaving 8 bases between them. The CDR3 protein is CASSFGAGNQPQHF. The CDR3 DNA reads as TGCGCCAGCAGCTTTGGGGCTGGCAATCAGCCCCAGCATTTT.

The chain couples TRBV7-6 to TRBJ2-3, with D tentatively TRBD1 (6 bases). The V and J ends lost 2 bases and 5 bases respectively, with 14 bases between them. Germline CDR1 and CDR2: SGHVS and FNYEAQ. This CDR3 is built from 15 residues. The CDR3 DNA is TGTGCCAGCAGCTTATACAGGGATTTGGGAGATACGCAGTATTTT. As protein: CASSLYRDLGDTQYF.

This clone was observed once. The CDR3 coding sequence is TGTGCCAGCAGGCTCAGTAGGGGGCACCCCACTGAAGCTTTCTTT. As protein: CASRLSRGHPTEAFF. This chain joins TRBV6-1 and TRBJ1-1; 7 bases fit TRBD1. CDR3 size: 15 residues. Germline loops: CDR1 MNHNS, CDR2 SASEGT. The V segment lost 6 bases and the J segment 4 bases; nucleotides outside the gene matches: 11.

V and J are TRBV5-4 and TRBJ1-1, with D possibly being TRBD1 (5 bases). This CDR3 comprises 14 residues. CDR1 SGHNT and CDR2 YYREEE come from the germline V gene (reference sequence). Deletions cut 6 bases from V and 5 bases from J, with 17 bases between. As DNA, the CDR3 is TGTGCCAGCACCCGCGAAACAGGTGTGACTGAAGCTTTCTTT. It is translated as CASTRETGVTEAFF.

This chain connects TRBV7-2 to TRBJ1-3; 8 positions match TRBD1. Germline-derived CDR1 and CDR2 are SGHTA and FQGNSA. CDR3 length: 14 residues. V shed 5 bases and J 4 bases; nucleotides not matched to a gene: 4. The chain's CDR3 is CASSTTGGGNTIYF. CDR3 DNA sequence: TGTGCCAGCAGCACCACAGGGGGAGGAAACACCATATATTTT.

The V call is TRBV11-3, the J call TRBJ1-1; no clear D. The CDR3 is made up of 13 amino acids. Germline CDR1 and CDR2: SGHNT and YENEEA. The ends were cut back, 5 bases at V and 6 bases at J, with 13 bases in the middle. The CDR3 region has the DNA TGTGCCAGCAGCCAGAATAGAGGGTCTGAAGCTTTCTTT. It yields the protein CASSQNRGSEAFF.

The genes are TRBV5-6 and TRBJ2-1; 10 bases are shared with TRBD1. This CDR3 comprises 15 residues. Germline CDR1 SGHDT, CDR2 YYEEEE. The ends lost 3 bases at V and 6 bases at J; junction bases unmatched: 6. Here the CDR3 DNA reads TGTGCCAGCAGCTCCACGACAGGGGGCCGCAATGAGCAGTTCTTC. Amino acid sequence: CASSSTTGGRNEQFF.

This sequence joins TRBV12-5 and TRBJ1-5; weak D call: TRBD1 (5 bases). There are 20 residues in the CDR3. V lost 1 base and J 3 bases, leaving 25 bases between the germline ends. The germline gives CDR1 LGHNT, CDR2 FRNRAP. The CDR3 coding sequence is TGTGCTAGTGGTTTGGCAAGGCCGGTTCTGGGGCAGGGTACCAATCAGCCCCAGCATTTT. Its translation: CASGLARPVLGQGTNQPQHF.

This clone has a single count. This chain joins TRBV10-2 and TRBJ1-1; D is uncertain. The germline V and J ends were trimmed by 3 bases and 1 base, with 12 bases remaining between them. From germline, CDR1 is WSHSY and CDR2 SAAADI. The CDR3 is 15 amino acids. The CDR3 reads CASSDATDPNTEAFF. The CDR3 coding sequence is TGCGCCAGCAGTGACGCTACAGATCCGAACACTGAAGCTTTCTTT.

V is TRBV7-2 and J is TRBJ1-5; D might be TRBD1 (5 bases). Deletions cut 4 bases from V and 3 bases from J, with 10 bases between. The CDR3 is 14 residues long. Germline values: CDR1 SGHTA, CDR2 FQGNSA. The DNA for the CDR3 is TGTGCCAGCAGCTCAGGGTCATTCAATCAGCCCCAGCATTTT. Protein: CASSSGSFNQPQHF.

This chain uses TRBV7-2 with TRBJ2-7; D is possibly TRBD1 (6 bases). Between the trimmed V and J ends, which lost 7 bases and 4 bases, there was a span of 17 bases. CDR3 size: 14 residues. The germline V gene encodes CDR1 SGHTA and CDR2 FQGNSA. For the CDR3, the DNA is TGTGCCAGCACCCTAGGGGGTCTTGATTACGAGCAGTACTTC. Its translation: CASTLGGLDYEQYF.

This rearrangement joins TRBV5-1 to TRBJ2-5; 8 bases agree with TRBD2. The CDR3 consists of 14 residues. V lost 5 bases to trimming and J lost 5 bases; unmatched junction nucleotides: 8. Germline V gives CDR1 SGHRS, CDR2 YFSETQ. The CDR3 DNA reads TGCGCCAGCAGTTCAGCGGGGGTTCGGGAGACCCAGTACTTC. Translating gives CASSSAGVRETQYF.

This chain uses TRBV18 with TRBJ1-4, with 7 bases lining up with TRBD1. CDR1 is KGHSH and CDR2 is LQKENI in the germline V gene. CDR3 size: 14 residues. Unmatched junction bases numbered 3, after V lost 3 bases and J lost 5 bases. The CDR3 here is CASSPGQRNEKLFF. The DNA of the CDR3 is TGTGCCAGCTCACCGGGACAGCGGAATGAAAAACTGTTTTTT.

This chain connects TRBV30 to TRBJ2-3; tentative D call: TRBD2 (5 bases). Germline-derived CDR1 and CDR2 are GTSNPN and SVGIG (reference sequence). The CDR3 covers 13 residues. With 2 bases removed from V and 5 bases from J, the gap between germline ends came to 11 bases. The CDR3 protein is CAWSLLTRDTQYF. Here the CDR3 DNA reads TGTGCCTGGAGTCTCCTAACTAGAGATACGCAGTATTTT.

The chain recombines TRBV9 with TRBJ1-6; a weak D match, TRBD1 (6 bases). This CDR3 comprises 16 residues. Trimming took 0 bases from V and 7 from J, leaving 14 bases between them. Per germline, CDR1 SGDLS and CDR2 YYNGEE. This CDR3 is CASSVEAGVLNSPLHF. CDR3 DNA sequence: TGTGCCAGCAGCGTAGAGGCAGGGGTTCTCAATTCACCCCTCCACTTT.

The CDR3 bases are TGTGCCAGCAGCCCCCAGACTAGCGGGGGTGGTGAGCAGTTCTTC. It specifies CASSPQTSGGGEQFF. This rearrangement joins TRBV9 to TRBJ2-1; 12 positions agree with TRBD2. CDR1 SGDLS and CDR2 YYNGEE come from the germline V gene. There are 15 residues in the CDR3. V gave up 4 bases and J gave up 9 bases; unmatched junction bases: 8. The full variable domain, rest sourced from reference TRBV9 and TRBJ2-1, is DSGVTQTPKHLITATGQRVTLRCSPRSGDLSVYWYQQSLDQGLQFLIQYYNGEERAKGNILERFSAQQFPDLHSELNLSSLELGDSALYFCASSPQTSGGGEQFFGPGTRLTVL.

This clone occurred once. The chain combines TRBV4-1 with TRBJ2-7; perhaps TRBD2 as D (5 bases). Germline V gene lookup returns CDR1 MGHRA and CDR2 YSYEKL. Trimming cost V 0 bases and J 1 base, with 19 bases left between them. There are 18 residues in the CDR3. The CDR3 DNA sequence: TGCGCCAGCAGCCAAGATCAGGAGAGGGCAAGTATATCCTACGAGCAGTACTTC. Translation: CASSQDQERASISYEQYF.

This chain links TRBV27 with TRBJ2-1; TRBD2 aligns across 8 bases. The CDR3 runs to 15 residues. Trimming cost V 8 bases and J 4 bases; bases outside gene matches: 10. Germline V gene sequence: CDR1 MNHEY, CDR2 SMNVEV (reference sequence). CDR3 residues: CASGELAGGYNEQFF. The CDR3 DNA is TGTGCCAGCGGGGAATTGGCGGGGGGATACAATGAGCAGTTCTTC.

The rearrangement joins TRBV7-9 to TRBJ1-4; 8 bases fit TRBD1. Unmatched junction bases numbered 7, after V lost 10 bases and J lost 3 bases. CDR1 is SEHNR, CDR2 FQNEAQ, per germline (reference sequence). The CDR3 length is 14 residues. CDR3 DNA sequence: TGTGCCATCCGGCAGGGGGCATCTAATGAAAAACTGTTTTTT. This translates into CAIRQGASNEKLFF.

This rearrangement joins TRBV5-5 to TRBJ2-7, with a weak D call TRBD1 (6 bases). V was trimmed by 3 bases and J by 6 bases, leaving 19 bases between them. Germline V gene lookup returns CDR1 SGHKS and CDR2 YYEKEE (reference sequence). The CDR3 spans 15 residues. The CDR3 sequence: CASSYLTGSGGEQYF. For the CDR3, the DNA is TGTGCCAGCAGCTATCTGACAGGATCTGGAGGCGAGCAGTACTTC.

This clone was detected only once. The rearrangement joins TRBV11-3 to TRBJ1-1, with TRBD1 as a possible D gene (6 bases). The ends were cut back, 6 bases at V and 1 base at J, with 15 bases in the middle. The CDR3 has 15 residues. Germline values: CDR1 SGHNT, CDR2 YENEEA. CDR3 loop: CASRKNMGQNTEAFF. The CDR3 DNA reads as TGTGCCAGCAGGAAAAACATGGGACAGAACACTGAAGCTTTCTTT.